This section outlines one T cell receptor (beta chain) sequence together with its context. V lost 4 bases and J 5 bases, leaving 20 bases between the germline ends. Germline CDR1 is KGHSH and CDR2 is LQKENI. CDR3 length: 17 amino acids. These data are taken from a study of blood T cell repertoires in COVID-19. At the level of the study: Specimens from acute and convalescent COVID-19 originated in the United States, Italy and Spain. In each case, the material was cDNA or gDNA derived from T cells, B-cell-depleted T cells, or PBMCs.

Original data processing: Amplification of reference gene primers provided the estimated nucleated cell counts. Here immunoSEQ multiplex PCR was the method, and the copy in TCRdb shows in-frame clones only, minus some. V, J and clone size reflect that table, while D and trimming were determined from the DNA. The data contain about 42,000 clones, 90% of them seen just once; the ten biggest clones take up roughly 19%. The chain links TRBV18 to TRBJ2-2, with D perhaps TRBD1 (6 bases). The sample comprised peripheral blood. The sequence derives from a man aged 70 or older with active COVID-19. CDR3 sequence (DNA): TGTGCCAGCTCACAGACAGGCGTTCATGGTGGGACCGGGGAGCTGTTTTTT. It encodes CASSQTGVHGGTGELFF.